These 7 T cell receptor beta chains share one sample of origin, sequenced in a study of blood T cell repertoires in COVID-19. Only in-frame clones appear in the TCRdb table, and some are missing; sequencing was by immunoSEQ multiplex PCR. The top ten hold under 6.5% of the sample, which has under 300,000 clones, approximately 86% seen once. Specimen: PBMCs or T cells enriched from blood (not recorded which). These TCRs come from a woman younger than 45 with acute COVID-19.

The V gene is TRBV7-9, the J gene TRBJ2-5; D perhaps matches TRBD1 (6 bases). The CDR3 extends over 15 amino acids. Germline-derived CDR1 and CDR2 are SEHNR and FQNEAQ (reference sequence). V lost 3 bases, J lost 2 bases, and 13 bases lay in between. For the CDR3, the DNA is TGTGCCAGCAGCTTTCGCAGGGGTGGGCAAGAGACCCAGTACTTC. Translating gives CASSFRRGGQETQYF. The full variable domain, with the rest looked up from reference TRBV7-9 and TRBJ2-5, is DTGVSQNPRHKITKRGQNVTFRCDPISEHNRLYWYRQTLGQGPEFLTYFQNEAQLEKSRLLSDRFSAERPKGSFSTLEIQRTEQGDSAMYLCASSFRRGGQETQYFGPGTRLLVL.

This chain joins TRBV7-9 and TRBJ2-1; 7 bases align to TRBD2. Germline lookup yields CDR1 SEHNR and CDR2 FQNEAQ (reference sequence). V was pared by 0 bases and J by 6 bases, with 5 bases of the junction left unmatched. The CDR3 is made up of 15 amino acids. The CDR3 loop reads CASSLASGPSNEQFF. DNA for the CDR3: TGTGCCAGCAGCTTAGCTAGCGGGCCTAGCAATGAGCAGTTCTTC.

Here the CDR3 DNA reads TGTGCCAGCAGCCTCCGGAACGGCGGGAGAGCGGGCGGGGAGCTGTTTTTT. This sequence encodes CASSLRNGGRAGGELFF. The V gene is TRBV7-2, the J gene TRBJ2-2; 7 bases are shared with TRBD2. CDR3 size: 17 residues. V lost 5 bases, J lost 7 bases, and 16 bases stayed unmatched. Per the germline V gene, CDR1 is SGHTA and CDR2 is FQGNSA.

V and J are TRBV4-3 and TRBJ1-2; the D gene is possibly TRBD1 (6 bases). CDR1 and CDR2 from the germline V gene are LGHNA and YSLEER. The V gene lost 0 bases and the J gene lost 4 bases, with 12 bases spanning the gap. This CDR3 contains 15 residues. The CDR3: CASSQDRAGVYGYTF. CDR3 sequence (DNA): TGCGCCAGCAGCCAAGATAGGGCAGGGGTCTATGGCTACACCTTC.

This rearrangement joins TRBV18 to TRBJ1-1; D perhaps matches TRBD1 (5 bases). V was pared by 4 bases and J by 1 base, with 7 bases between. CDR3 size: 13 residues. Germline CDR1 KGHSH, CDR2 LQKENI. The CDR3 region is CASSQTANTEAFF. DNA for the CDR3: TGTGCCAGCTCACAGACAGCGAACACTGAAGCTTTCTTT. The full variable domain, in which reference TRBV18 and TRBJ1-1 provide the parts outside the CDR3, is NAGVMQNPRHLVRRRGQEARLRCSPMKGHSHVYWYRQLPEEGLKFMVYLQKENIIDESGMPKERFSAEFPKEGPSILRIQQVVRGDSAAYFCASSQTANTEAFFGQGTRLTVV.

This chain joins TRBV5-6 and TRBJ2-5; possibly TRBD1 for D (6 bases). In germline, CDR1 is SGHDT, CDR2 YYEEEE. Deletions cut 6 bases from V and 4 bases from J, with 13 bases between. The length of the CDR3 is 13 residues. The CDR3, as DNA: TGTGCCAGCAACAGGGTTCTTGGAGAGACCCAGTACTTC. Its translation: CASNRVLGETQYF.

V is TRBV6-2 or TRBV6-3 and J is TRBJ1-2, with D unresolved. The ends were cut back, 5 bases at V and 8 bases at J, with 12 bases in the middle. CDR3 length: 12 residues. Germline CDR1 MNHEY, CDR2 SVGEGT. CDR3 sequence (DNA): TGTGCCAGCAGTCAGATGAGGCGCGGCTACACCTTC. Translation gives CASSQMRRGYTF.